This T cell receptor (beta chain) was obtained from a study of post-analysis software for immune sequencing data. The authors incorporated unique molecular identifiers into the TCR beta cDNA libraries. The authors obtained roughly 0.5 million cDNA molecules from roughly 1 to 10 million T cells. In TCRdb, the PCR reads were re-called with MiXCR into one record per CDR3 protein. The sample includes hundreds of thousands of distinct CDR3 sequences, 25% to 30% of them seen just once. Study results and limitations: Roughly 5 TRBV segments, TRBV5-6, TRBV5-1 and TRBV20-1 among them, were found more frequent in patients than controls.

Germline V gene data show CDR1 as LGHNA and CDR2 as YSLEER. The CDR3 runs to 16 residues. Trimming took 3 bases from V and 0 from J, leaving 12 bases between them. Remarks on this clonotype: No antigen is known for it.

This TCR derives from a girl aged 10 to 17 with multiple sclerosis. The material sequenced was blood. The chain is built from TRBV4-3 and TRBJ2-1, with D perhaps matching TRBD2 (6 bases). Here the CDR3 reads CASSQWVGSSYNEQFF. The CDR3 coding sequence is TGCGCCAGCAGCCAGTGGGTCGGGAGCTCCTACAATGAGCAGTTCTTC.